This T cell receptor (beta chain) was obtained from a study of shared clonotypes between healthy human individuals. Study-wide points: Generation of non-shared clonotypes was less probable than generation of clonotypes shared by all four donors.

Trimming shortened V by 5 bases and J by 6 bases, and 9 bases separated the two germline ends. This CDR3 region has 12 residues. Germline lookup yields CDR1 LNHDA and CDR2 SQIVND (reference sequence). In this sample, this clone turned up a few times. Its matching antigen is unknown. Additional DNA sequences in this sample encode the identical CDR3. Using immunoSEQ multiplex PCR, the repertoire was profiled, and TCRdb retains in-frame clones only, with some absent. The sample gives under 850,000 clones, over 55% of which show up once; under 2% is in the top ten. The TCR sequence derives from a woman in her twenties or thirties in good health. Sequenced input: memory CD4+ T cells sorted from blood. Subset meaning: CD45RA-negative fraction. The V call is TRBV19, the J call TRBJ2-3; D uncertain. As DNA, the CDR3 is TGTGCCAGTAGTCCGTCTACGGATACGCAGTATTTT. It specifies CASSPSTDTQYF.